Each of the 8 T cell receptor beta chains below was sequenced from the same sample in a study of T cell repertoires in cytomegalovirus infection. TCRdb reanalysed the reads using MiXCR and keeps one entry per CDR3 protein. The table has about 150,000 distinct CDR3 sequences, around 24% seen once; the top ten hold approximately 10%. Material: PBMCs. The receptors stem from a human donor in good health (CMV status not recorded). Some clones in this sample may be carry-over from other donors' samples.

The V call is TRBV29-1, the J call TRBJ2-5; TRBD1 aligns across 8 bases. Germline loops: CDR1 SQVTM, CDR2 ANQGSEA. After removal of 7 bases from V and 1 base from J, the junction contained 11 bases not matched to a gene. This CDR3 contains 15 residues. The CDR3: CSAIGQGAIQETQYF. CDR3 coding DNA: TGCAGCGCCATCGGACAGGGCGCTATCCAAGAGACCCAGTACTTC.

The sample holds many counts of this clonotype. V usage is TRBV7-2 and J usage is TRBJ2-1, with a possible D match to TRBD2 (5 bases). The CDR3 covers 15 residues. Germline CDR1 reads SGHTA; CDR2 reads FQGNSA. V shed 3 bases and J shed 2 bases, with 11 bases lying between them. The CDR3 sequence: CASSLDRGPYNEQFF. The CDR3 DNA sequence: TGTGCCAGCAGCTTGGATCGCGGGCCCTACAATGAGCAGTTCTTC.

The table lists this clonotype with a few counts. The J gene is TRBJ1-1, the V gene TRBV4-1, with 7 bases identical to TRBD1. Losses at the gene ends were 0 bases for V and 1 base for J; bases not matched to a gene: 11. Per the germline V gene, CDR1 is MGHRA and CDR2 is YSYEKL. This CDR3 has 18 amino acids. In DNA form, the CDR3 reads TGCGCCAGCAGCCAAGATCTAACAAGGGGGCTCTCGAACACTGAAGCTTTCTTT. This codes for CASSQDLTRGLSNTEAFF.

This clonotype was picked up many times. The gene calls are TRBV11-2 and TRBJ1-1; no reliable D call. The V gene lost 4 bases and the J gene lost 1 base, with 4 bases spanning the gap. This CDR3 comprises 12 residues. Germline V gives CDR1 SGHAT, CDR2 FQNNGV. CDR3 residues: CASSSANTEAFF. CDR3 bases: TGTGCCAGCAGCTCTGCGAACACTGAAGCTTTCTTT.

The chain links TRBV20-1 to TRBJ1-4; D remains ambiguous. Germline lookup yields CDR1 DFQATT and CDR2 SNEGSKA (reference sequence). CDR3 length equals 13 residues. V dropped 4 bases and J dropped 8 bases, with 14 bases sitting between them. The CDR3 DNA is TGCAGTGCTATCCGTGGGAGTCGGGAAAAACTGTTTTTT. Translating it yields CSAIRGSREKLFF.

The CDR3 reads CASSGGGTGAYEQYF. The CDR3 DNA reads as TGTGCCAGCAGCGGGGGAGGGACAGGGGCCTACGAGCAGTACTTC. The chain employs TRBV5-4 and TRBJ2-7, with 10 nucleotides matching TRBD1. Trimming at V came to 4 bases and at J to 2 bases, leaving 6 bases not matched to a gene. The CDR3 extends over 15 amino acids. Germline V gene data show CDR1 as SGHNT and CDR2 as YYREEE (reference sequence).

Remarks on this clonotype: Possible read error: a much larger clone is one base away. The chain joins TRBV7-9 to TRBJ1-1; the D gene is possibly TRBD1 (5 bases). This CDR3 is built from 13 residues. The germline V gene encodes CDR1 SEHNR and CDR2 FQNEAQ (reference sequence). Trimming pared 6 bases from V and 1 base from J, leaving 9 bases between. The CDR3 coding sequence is TGTGCCAGCAGACCCGACAGGAACACTGAAGCTTTCTTT. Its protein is CASRPDRNTEAFF.

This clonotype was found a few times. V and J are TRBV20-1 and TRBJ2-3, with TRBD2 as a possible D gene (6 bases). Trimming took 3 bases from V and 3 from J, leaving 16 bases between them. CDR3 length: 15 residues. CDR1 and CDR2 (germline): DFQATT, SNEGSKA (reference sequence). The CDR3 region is CSARRSGEVTDTQYF. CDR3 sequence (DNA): TGCAGTGCTAGGAGGTCGGGAGAGGTGACAGATACGCAGTATTTT.